This note documents a single T cell receptor (beta chain) sequence. This sample is drawn from a study of blood T cell repertoires in COVID-19. Whole-study context: COVID-19 samples, acute and convalescent, were from the United States, Italy and Spain. PBMCs, B-cell-depleted T cells, or T cells were the source of the cDNA or gDNA that made up the material.

Some clones are missing from TCRdb's copy, which holds only in-frame ones; the method was immunoSEQ multiplex PCR. The data hold 76,000 or so clones, with roughly 89% observed a single time. This CDR3 spans 12 amino acids. Germline CDR1 and CDR2: SGDLS and YYNGEE. Between the trimmed V and J ends, which lost 0 bases and 9 bases, there was a span of 6 bases. The J gene is TRBJ2-2, the V gene TRBV9; D not resolved. The sequence came from a human donor in a cohort sampled during active COVID-19. Material for sequencing was peripheral blood. The CDR3 sequence is CASSVDNRELFF. As DNA, the CDR3 is TGTGCCAGCAGCGTAGACAACCGGGAGCTGTTTTTT.